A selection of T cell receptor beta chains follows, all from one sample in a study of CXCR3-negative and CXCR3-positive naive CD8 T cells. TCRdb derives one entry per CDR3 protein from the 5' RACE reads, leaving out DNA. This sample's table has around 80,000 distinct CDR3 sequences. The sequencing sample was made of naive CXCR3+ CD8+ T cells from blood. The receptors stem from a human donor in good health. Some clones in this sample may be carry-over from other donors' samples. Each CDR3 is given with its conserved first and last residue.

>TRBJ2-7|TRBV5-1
CASSLRQAYEQYF
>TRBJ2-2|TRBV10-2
CASSVPGDLTGELFF
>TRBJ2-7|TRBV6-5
CASSYRGTPEQYF
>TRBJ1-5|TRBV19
CASSFPRREGGNQPQHF
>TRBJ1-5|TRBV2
CASDRGSNQPQHF
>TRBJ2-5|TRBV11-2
CASSHLAGDLETQYF
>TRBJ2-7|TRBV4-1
CASSQPGAPLYEQYF
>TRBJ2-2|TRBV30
CALSILTGELFF
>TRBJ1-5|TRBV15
CATSVEPRDSYNQPQHF
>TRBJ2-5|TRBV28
CASSPRGGPETQYF
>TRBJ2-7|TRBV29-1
CSALLAGAYEQYF
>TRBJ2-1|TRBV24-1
CATSDLGDGDNEQFF
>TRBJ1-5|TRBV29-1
CSVTPGTGVDQPQHF
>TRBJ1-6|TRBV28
CASSLQKGQVNSPLHF
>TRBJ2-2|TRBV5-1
CASSSFPRENTGELFF
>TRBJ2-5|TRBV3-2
CASRLRETQYF
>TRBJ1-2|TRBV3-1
CASSPLGGYYGYTF
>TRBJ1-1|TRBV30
CAWRKQGPRVDTEAFF
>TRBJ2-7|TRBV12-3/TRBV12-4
CASTRGTPYEQYF
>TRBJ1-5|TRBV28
CASRDVGQPQHF
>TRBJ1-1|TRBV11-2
CASSLAPVNTEAFF
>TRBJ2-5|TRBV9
CASSAGLGGIGETQYF
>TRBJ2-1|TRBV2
CASSEFGREQFF
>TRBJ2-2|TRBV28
CASSLSGRTTGELFF
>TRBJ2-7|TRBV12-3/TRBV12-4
CASSLVLGDYEQYF
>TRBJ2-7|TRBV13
CASSFWDRAYEQYF
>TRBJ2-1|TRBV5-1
CASSLAGLAVEQFF
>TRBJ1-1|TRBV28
CASSMIMNTEAFF
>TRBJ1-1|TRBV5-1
CASSLTRLNTEAFF
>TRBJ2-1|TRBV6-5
CASSSAGSYNEQFF
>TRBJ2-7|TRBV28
CASSYGQTYEQYF